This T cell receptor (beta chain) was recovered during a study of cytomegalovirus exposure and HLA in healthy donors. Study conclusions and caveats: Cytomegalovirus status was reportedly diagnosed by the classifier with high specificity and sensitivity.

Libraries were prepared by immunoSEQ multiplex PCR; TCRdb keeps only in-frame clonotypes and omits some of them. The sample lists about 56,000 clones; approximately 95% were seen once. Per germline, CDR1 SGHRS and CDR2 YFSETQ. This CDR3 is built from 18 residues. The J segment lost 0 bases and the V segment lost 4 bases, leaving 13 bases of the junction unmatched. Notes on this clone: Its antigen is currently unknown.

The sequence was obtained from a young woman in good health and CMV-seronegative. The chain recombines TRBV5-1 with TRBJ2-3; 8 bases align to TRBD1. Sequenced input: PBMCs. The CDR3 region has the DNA TGCGCCAGCAGCGAGACGAGAAGGACAGGGCAAAGCACAGATACGCAGTATTTT. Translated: CASSETRRTGQSTDTQYF.